This TCR beta chain was identified in a study of shared clonotypes between healthy human individuals. Overall study findings and caveats: Across subsets, estimated richness was generally greater for naive than for memory populations.

Donation came from healthy HIV-negative adults that had no recent acute infections or vaccinations. Concerning this clone: Its antigen remains unidentified.

The CDR3 covers 14 residues. V lost 5 bases to trimming and J lost 1 base; unmatched junction nucleotides: 4. CDR1 SGHRS and CDR2 YFSETQ come from the germline V gene. Evenly divided among several immunoSEQ plates was the genomic DNA of each subset. The repertoire was sequenced with immunoSEQ multiplex PCR; TCRdb's copy has only in-frame clones and lacks some. This sample has about 1.1 million clones; around 78% occur once, and the top ten carry 0.5% to 0.65%. The rearrangement uses TRBV5-1 and TRBJ1-1, with 8 bases matching TRBD1. The TCR was taken from a man aged 18 to 29 in good health. Some clones in this sample may be carry-over from other donors' samples. The sequenced material came from memory CD4+ T cells from PBMCs. The subset: CD45RA-negative fraction. The CDR3 sequence: CASRAGTGNTEAFF. The CDR3 bases are TGCGCCAGCAGAGCCGGGACAGGGAACACTGAAGCTTTCTTT.